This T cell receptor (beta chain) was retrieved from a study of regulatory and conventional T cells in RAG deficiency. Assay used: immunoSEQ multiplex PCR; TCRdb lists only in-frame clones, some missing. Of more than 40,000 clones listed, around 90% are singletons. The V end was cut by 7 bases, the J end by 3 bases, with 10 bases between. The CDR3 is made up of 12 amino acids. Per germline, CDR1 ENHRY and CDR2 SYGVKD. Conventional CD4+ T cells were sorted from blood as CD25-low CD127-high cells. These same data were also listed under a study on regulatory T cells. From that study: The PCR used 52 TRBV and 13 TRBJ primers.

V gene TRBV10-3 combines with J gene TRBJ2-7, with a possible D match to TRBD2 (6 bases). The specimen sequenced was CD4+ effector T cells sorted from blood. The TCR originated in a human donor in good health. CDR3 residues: CAIMTGDYEQYF. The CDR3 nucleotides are TGTGCCATCATGACGGGGGACTACGAGCAGTACTTC.